Presented here are 27 T cell receptor beta chains from one specimen sequenced in a study of technical replicates of blood from a handful of donors. Using immunoSEQ multiplex PCR, the repertoire was profiled, and TCRdb retains in-frame clones only, with some absent. The sample records 60,000 to 75,000 clones, around 97% being singletons. Sequencing was carried out using T cells isolated from PBMCs. The source of these receptors is a human donor in good health.

The chain employs TRBV6-5 and TRBJ2-5, with D tentatively TRBD2 (5 bases). The CDR3 length is 14 residues. Trimming pared 5 bases from V and 2 bases from J, leaving 12 bases between. Looked up from germline, CDR1 is MNHEY and CDR2 is SVGAGI. The CDR3 sequence: CASSTGLTQETQYF. DNA for the CDR3: TGTGCCAGCAGTACCGGACTGACACAAGAGACCCAGTACTTC.

V usage is TRBV7-8 and J usage is TRBJ2-7, with 7 positions matching TRBD1. Germline CDR1 and CDR2: SGHVS and FQNEAQ. The CDR3 covers 12 residues. The V segment lost 6 bases and the J segment 5 bases; nucleotides outside the gene matches: 4. CDR3 nucleotides: TGTGCCAGCAGGCAAACAGGGGACGAGCAGTACTTC. This sequence encodes CASRQTGDEQYF.

This chain joins TRBV4-1 and TRBJ2-3; 10 bases align to TRBD2. Germline V gives CDR1 MGHRA, CDR2 YSYEKL. V lost 3 bases to trimming and J lost 5 bases; unmatched junction nucleotides: 5. The CDR3 extends over 15 amino acids. The CDR3 here is CASSQIRLAGDTQYF. The CDR3 DNA reads TGCGCCAGCAGCCAGATAAGACTAGCGGGAGATACGCAGTATTTT.

The CDR3 bases are TGTGCCAGTAGCGACCAGGTATACGAGCAGTACTTC. It specifies CASSDQVYEQYF. The chain employs TRBV19 and TRBJ2-7, with D unclear. Germline assignment: CDR1 LNHDA and CDR2 SQIVND (reference sequence). This CDR3 comprises 12 residues. Trimming left V 6 bases short and J 4 bases short, with 10 bases between.

The chain is built from TRBV2 and TRBJ2-2; the match to TRBD2 covers 15 bases. The germline CDR1 and CDR2 sequences are SNHLY and FYNNEI. Losses at the gene ends were 5 bases for V and 5 bases for J; bases not matched to a gene: 6. CDR3 length equals 17 residues. The CDR3 DNA reads as TGTGCCAGCAGTTGGGGACTAGCGGGAGGTAGTACCGGGGAGCTGTTTTTT. Its translation is CASSWGLAGGSTGELFF.

This chain joins TRBV9 and TRBJ1-2, with TRBD1 as a possible D gene (5 bases). V was trimmed by 2 bases and J by 2 bases, leaving 13 bases between them. Germline V CDR1 and CDR2: SGDLS, YYNGEE. This CDR3 is built from 15 residues. CDR3 residues: CASSVELAGNYGYTF. CDR3 DNA sequence: TGTGCCAGCAGCGTCGAACTGGCAGGGAACTATGGCTACACCTTC.

V gene TRBV28 combines with J gene TRBJ2-3; TRBD2 matches at 9 bases. CDR3 size: 14 residues. The V segment lost 4 bases and the J segment 6 bases; nucleotides outside the gene matches: 5. Germline CDR1 is MDHEN and CDR2 is SYDVKM. CDR3 bases: TGTGCCAGCAGTTATAGCGGGAGTGGGGATACGCAGTATTTT. Protein product: CASSYSGSGDTQYF.

The V and J genes are TRBV14 and TRBJ2-5; the D gene is possibly TRBD1 (6 bases). CDR3 size: 17 residues. V was trimmed by 1 base and J by 7 bases, leaving 22 bases between them. Germline V lookup: CDR1 SGHDN, CDR2 FVKESK. Here the CDR3 DNA reads TGTGCCAGCAGCCAAGGCTTAAGAGGGGGATCCTATGGGACCCAGTACTTC. Protein product: CASSQGLRGGSYGTQYF.

This chain joins TRBV9 and TRBJ1-4; TRBD1 agrees at 10 bases. Per the germline V gene, CDR1 is SGDLS and CDR2 is YYNGEE. The V segment lost 8 bases and the J segment 0 bases; nucleotides outside the gene matches: 7. The CDR3 consists of 16 residues. The CDR3 DNA sequence: TGTGCCAGGATCGGGACAGGGGATGCAACTAATGAAAAACTGTTTTTT. The encoded protein is CARIGTGDATNEKLFF.

The V call is TRBV28, the J call TRBJ2-2, with 10 bases identical to TRBD1. V lost 6 bases to trimming and J lost 3 bases; unmatched junction nucleotides: 4. The germline gives CDR1 MDHEN, CDR2 SYDVKM. The CDR3 has 15 residues. This chain's CDR3 is CASRPGTGDTGELFF. DNA of the CDR3: TGTGCCAGCAGACCCGGGACAGGGGACACCGGGGAGCTGTTTTTT.

The V and J genes are TRBV5-4 and TRBJ2-5; 10 bases line up with TRBD2. This CDR3 has 15 amino acids. Germline trimming cut 0 bases from V and 2 bases from J; bases unmatched to any gene: 1. Germline assignment: CDR1 SGHNT and CDR2 YYREEE (reference sequence). CDR3 sequence: CASSLGTSGQETQYF. The CDR3 region has the DNA TGTGCCAGCAGCTTGGGGACTAGCGGTCAAGAGACCCAGTACTTC.

As to this clone: This sample includes further DNA sequences coding for the same CDR3. This chain joins TRBV7-3 and TRBJ2-2; no firm D call. Germline V CDR1 and CDR2: SGHTA, FQGTGA. Trimming took off 2 bases at V and 0 bases at J, with 4 bases between the two ends. The CDR3 has 14 amino acids. This CDR3 is CASSLQANTGELFF. As DNA, the CDR3 is TGTGCCAGCAGCTTACAGGCGAACACCGGGGAGCTGTTTTTT. The full variable domain, its missing parts supplied by reference TRBV7-3 and TRBJ2-2, is GAGVSQTPSNKVTEKGKYVELRCDPISGHTALYWYRQSLGQGPEFLIYFQGTGAADDSGLPNDRFFAVRPEGSVSTLKIQRTERGDSAVYLCASSLQANTGELFFGEGSRLTVL.

This clone is a singleton in its sample. The V gene is TRBV7-8, the J gene TRBJ1-1, with D unclear. Trimming cost V 2 bases and J 0 bases, with 10 bases left between them. Looked up from germline, CDR1 is SGHVS and CDR2 is FQNEAQ. The CDR3 totals 15 residues. The CDR3 loop reads CASSLTWQVNTEAFF. DNA of the CDR3: TGTGCCAGCAGCTTAACGTGGCAGGTGAACACTGAAGCTTTCTTT. Supplemented by reference TRBV7-8 and TRBJ1-1, the full variable domain reads GAGVSQSPRYKVAKRGQDVALRCDPISGHVSLFWYQQALGQGPEFLTYFQNEAQLDKSGLPSDRFFAERPEGSVSTLKIQRTQQEDSAVYLCASSLTWQVNTEAFFGQGTRLTVV.

The chain is built from TRBV6-1 and TRBJ2-7; the D gene is possibly TRBD1 (5 bases). CDR3 size: 13 residues. Trimming cost V 6 bases and J 3 bases, with 12 bases left between them. Germline V CDR1 and CDR2: MNHNS, SASEGT. CDR3 sequence reads: CASSIRVIYEQYF. The DNA for the CDR3 is TGTGCCAGCAGCATCAGGGTTATCTACGAGCAGTACTTC.

This rearrangement joins TRBV19 to TRBJ1-1; D is possibly TRBD1 (5 bases). The V and J ends lost 5 bases and 4 bases respectively, with 14 bases between them. Germline CDR1 reads LNHDA; CDR2 reads SQIVND (reference sequence). CDR3 length equals 14 residues. CDR3 loop: CASSLQGGGTEAFF. The DNA for the CDR3 is TGTGCCAGTAGTCTCCAGGGAGGTGGCACTGAAGCTTTCTTT.

The rearrangement uses TRBV4-2 and TRBJ1-2; possibly TRBD1 for D (6 bases). Germline V gene sequence: CDR1 LGHNA, CDR2 YNFKEQ. Between the trimmed V and J ends, which lost 5 bases and 4 bases, there was a span of 23 bases. There are 17 residues in the CDR3. In nucleotides, the CDR3 is TGTGCCAGCAGCACTAATCCCGGGGCACAGGGCCTCTATGGCTACACCTTC. Protein sequence: CASSTNPGAQGLYGYTF.

This sequence joins TRBV30 and TRBJ1-1; D is uncertain. Germline V gives CDR1 GTSNPN, CDR2 SVGIG (reference sequence). The CDR3 has 13 residues. Trimming cost V 1 base and J 0 bases, with 6 bases left between them. As DNA, the CDR3 is TGTGCCTGGAGTGAATTTATGAACACTGAAGCTTTCTTT. Amino acids: CAWSEFMNTEAFF.

This sequence joins TRBV4-2 and TRBJ2-7, with TRBD1 matching over 9 bases. This CDR3 is built from 15 residues. CDR1 LGHNA and CDR2 YNFKEQ come from the germline V gene. With V trimmed by 5 bases and J by 4 bases, 9 bases remained unmatched. In nucleotides, the CDR3 is TGTGCCAGCAGCGAGGGACAGGGACCGGAATACGAGCAGTACTTC. This sequence encodes CASSEGQGPEYEQYF.

The chain carries TRBV28 and TRBJ1-1; no definite D call. Germline V CDR1 and CDR2: MDHEN, SYDVKM. Trimming shortened V by 5 bases and J by 2 bases, and 12 bases separated the two germline ends. The CDR3 covers 14 residues. CDR3 DNA sequence: TGTGCCAGCAGTCCTAGTGCTATTAACACTGAAGCTTTCTTT. Amino acid sequence: CASSPSAINTEAFF. The full variable domain, completed using reference TRBV28 and TRBJ1-1, is DVKVTQSSRYLVKRTGEKVFLECVQDMDHENMFWYRQDPGLGLRLIYFSYDVKMKEKGDIPEGYSVSREKKERFSLILESASTNQTSMYLCASSPSAINTEAFFGQGTRLTVV.

This clone occurred once. This rearrangement joins TRBV5-1 to TRBJ2-7; 13 nucleotides line up with TRBD2. Germline values: CDR1 SGHRS, CDR2 YFSETQ. This CDR3 spans 15 amino acids. After removal of 0 bases from V and 6 bases from J, the junction contained 3 bases not matched to a gene. This chain's CDR3 is CASSLGGTSGTEQYF. In nucleotides, the CDR3 is TGCGCCAGCAGCTTGGGGGGGACTAGCGGGACCGAGCAGTACTTC.

This clone has a single count. The rearrangement uses TRBV5-4 and TRBJ2-3; 9 positions match TRBD2. In germline, CDR1 is SGHNT, CDR2 YYREEE (reference sequence). J gave up 2 bases and V 0 bases, and 7 bases lay outside the gene matches. This CDR3 contains 17 residues. The DNA of the CDR3 is TGTGCCAGCAGCTTGGAGACAGCGGGAGGTTTCACAGATACGCAGTATTTT. Amino acids: CASSLETAGGFTDTQYF.

The chain combines TRBV11-3 with TRBJ2-1; 10 bases are shared with TRBD2. Germline trimming cut 3 bases from V and 5 bases from J; bases unmatched to any gene: 10. The germline gives CDR1 SGHNT, CDR2 YENEEA. CDR3 length equals 17 residues. The CDR3 DNA sequence: TGTGCCAGCAGCTTCCACATGGCTAGCGGGAGAAACAATGAGCAGTTCTTC. This encodes CASSFHMASGRNNEQFF.

The CDR3 sequence is CATSGSGVETQYF. The CDR3 DNA reads as TGTGCAACTAGCGGGAGTGGGGTGGAGACCCAGTACTTC. The chain has TRBV6-5 and TRBJ2-5; 11 positions agree with TRBD2. Per the germline V gene, CDR1 is MNHEY and CDR2 is SVGAGI. The CDR3 loop spans 13 amino acids.

V usage is TRBV4-1 and J usage is TRBJ1-4; TRBD1 matches at 7 bases. This CDR3 contains 15 residues. CDR1 is MGHRA, CDR2 YSYEKL, per germline. Unmatched junction bases numbered 4, after V lost 2 bases and J lost 4 bases. The CDR3 nucleotides read TGCGCCAGCAGCCAAACGGACAGGTTTAATGAAAAACTGTTTTTT. It translates to CASSQTDRFNEKLFF.

The CDR3 reads CSAITGGSGELFF. The CDR3 bases are TGCAGCGCCATCACGGGGGGCTCCGGGGAGCTGTTTTTT. This chain joins TRBV29-1 and TRBJ2-2, with D tentatively TRBD2 (7 bases). The V end was cut by 7 bases, the J end by 6 bases, with 15 bases between. The CDR3 extends over 13 amino acids. Germline lookup yields CDR1 SQVTM and CDR2 ANQGSEA.

The rearrangement joins TRBV4-2 to TRBJ1-3; D is unresolved. Deletions cut 0 bases from V and 0 bases from J, with 12 bases between. The CDR3 extends over 17 amino acids. Germline assignment: CDR1 LGHNA and CDR2 YNFKEQ. For the CDR3, the DNA is TGTGCCAGCAGCCAAGACGGGGTAATTAACTCTGGAAACACCATATATTTT. The encoded protein is CASSQDGVINSGNTIYF.

The V gene is TRBV4-1, the J gene TRBJ2-7; TRBD1 aligns across 7 bases. The trim removed 4 bases at V and 4 bases at J, leaving 13 bases unmatched. This CDR3 contains 16 residues. The V gene's germline CDR1 is MGHRA and CDR2 YSYEKL. CDR3 in amino acids: CASSLTPRGGLYEQYF. In DNA, the CDR3 is TGCGCCAGCAGCCTGACACCTAGAGGGGGCCTATACGAGCAGTACTTC.